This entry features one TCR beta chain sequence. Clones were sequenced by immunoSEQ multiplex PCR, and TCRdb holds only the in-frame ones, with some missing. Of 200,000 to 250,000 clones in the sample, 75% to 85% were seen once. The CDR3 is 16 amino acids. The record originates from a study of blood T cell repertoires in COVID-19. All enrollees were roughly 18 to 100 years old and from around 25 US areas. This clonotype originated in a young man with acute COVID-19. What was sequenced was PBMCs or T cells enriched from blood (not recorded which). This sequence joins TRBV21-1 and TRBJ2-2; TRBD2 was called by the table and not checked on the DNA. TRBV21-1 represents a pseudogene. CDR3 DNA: TGTGCCAGCAGCAAGGCCCCGAACGTGGAGGCCGGGGAGCTGTTTTTT. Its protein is CASSKAPNVEAGELFF.